These 26 T cell receptor beta chains share one sample of origin, sequenced in a study of technical replicates of blood from a handful of donors. Sequencing used immunoSEQ multiplex PCR; TCRdb keeps in-frame clones, though not all of them. The sample carries roughly 79,000 clones, 91% recorded once. The sample comprised T cells isolated from PBMCs. The receptors were sampled from a human donor in good health. Some clones in this sample may be carry-over from other donors' samples.

V usage is TRBV29-1 and J usage is TRBJ1-6; D not resolved. Germline V gene data show CDR1 as SQVTM and CDR2 as ANQGSEA. V lost 4 bases and J lost 8, with 12 bases in between. The CDR3 has 13 amino acids. The CDR3 is CSVGAEPDSPLHF. The CDR3 DNA follows: TGCAGCGTTGGGGCAGAGCCTGATTCACCCCTCCACTTT.

The V and J genes are TRBV10-3 and TRBJ2-7; 8 nucleotides match TRBD2. The CDR3 is 14 residues long. The trim removed 4 bases at V and 2 bases at J, leaving 4 bases unmatched. Germline-derived CDR1 and CDR2 are ENHRY and SYGVKD. CDR3 amino acids: CAISVAGSTYEQYF. The CDR3 bases are TGTGCCATCAGTGTAGCGGGGTCAACCTACGAGCAGTACTTC.

This chain connects TRBV5-5 to TRBJ2-1; unclear D gene. Deletions cut 4 bases from V and 0 bases from J, with 11 bases between. CDR3 length: 15 residues. Germline values: CDR1 SGHKS, CDR2 YYEKEE (reference sequence). This CDR3 reads CASSPRASSYNEQFF. CDR3 DNA sequence: TGTGCCAGCAGCCCCCGAGCGAGCTCCTACAATGAGCAGTTCTTC.

This CDR3 reads CASSLLGSGTQYF. CDR3 coding DNA: TGTGCCAGCAGCTTACTGGGGAGCGGGACCCAGTACTTC. V is TRBV11-2 and J is TRBJ2-5; weak D call: TRBD2 (5 bases). The CDR3 is made up of 13 amino acids. The germline V gene has CDR1 SGHAT and CDR2 FQNNGV. Deletions cut 2 bases from V and 7 bases from J, with 11 bases between.

The CDR3 region has the DNA TGTGCCAGCAGCTTGACTAGGTCAGAGACCCAGTACTTC. This translates into CASSLTRSETQYF. The rearrangement links TRBV9 to TRBJ2-5; maybe TRBD2 (6 bases). Trimming removed 4 bases from V and 4 bases from J, with 11 bases in between. Germline CDR1 is SGDLS and CDR2 is YYNGEE. The CDR3 has 13 residues. The variable domain in full, completed from reference TRBV9 and TRBJ2-5, reads DSGVTQTPKHLITATGQRVTLRCSPRSGDLSVYWYQQSLDQGLQFLIQYYNGEERAKGNILERFSAQQFPDLHSELNLSSLELGDSALYFCASSLTRSETQYFGPGTRLLVL.

This sequence joins TRBV9 and TRBJ1-1, with D unclear. This CDR3 contains 14 residues. Looked up from germline, CDR1 is SGDLS and CDR2 is YYNGEE. Trimming removed 0 bases from V and 1 base from J, with 7 bases in between. CDR3 loop: CASSVGSSNTEAFF. In nucleotides, the CDR3 is TGTGCCAGCAGCGTAGGTTCATCGAACACTGAAGCTTTCTTT.

The rearrangement links TRBV11-2 to TRBJ2-1, with D tentatively TRBD1 (6 bases). CDR1 and CDR2 from the germline V gene are SGHAT and FQNNGV. The CDR3 length is 16 residues. The germline V and J ends were trimmed by 4 bases and 5 bases, with 18 bases remaining between them. Here the CDR3 reads CASSYPGVFANNEQFF. The DNA for the CDR3 is TGTGCCAGCAGCTACCCAGGGGTATTCGCAAACAATGAGCAGTTCTTC. Complete variable domain (other parts from reference TRBV11-2 and TRBJ2-1): EAGVAQSPRYKIIEKRQSVAFWCNPISGHATLYWYQQILGQGPKLLIQFQNNGVVDDSQLPKDRFSAERLKGVDSTLKIQPAKLEDSAVYLCASSYPGVFANNEQFFGPGTRLTVL.

The V and J genes are TRBV30 and TRBJ2-2; 7 bases are a match to TRBD1. Germline V gene lookup returns CDR1 GTSNPN and CDR2 SVGIG (reference sequence). The CDR3 has 13 residues. The V and J ends lost 2 bases and 8 bases, in that order; junction bases with no gene match: 5. The CDR3 loop is CAWSYRGAGELFF. DNA of the CDR3: TGTGCCTGGAGTTACAGGGGTGCGGGGGAGCTGTTTTTT.

The V call is TRBV6-1, the J call TRBJ1-2, with 7 positions matching TRBD1. The trim removed 6 bases at V and 4 bases at J, leaving 5 bases unmatched. Looked up from germline, CDR1 is MNHNS and CDR2 is SASEGT. This CDR3 spans 13 amino acids. CDR3 coding DNA: TGTGCCAGCAGCCGGACAGGAGGCTATGGCTACACCTTC. Its translation is CASSRTGGYGYTF.

The chain combines TRBV14 with TRBJ2-1, with D perhaps matching TRBD2 (7 bases). The V gene lost 4 bases and the J gene lost 2 bases, with 12 bases spanning the gap. CDR1 and CDR2 from the germline V gene are SGHDN and FVKESK. CDR3 length equals 15 residues. CDR3 region: CASSLLGGPYNEQFF. As DNA, the CDR3 is TGTGCCAGCAGCCTCTTGGGGGGGCCCTACAATGAGCAGTTCTTC.

V is TRBV19 and J is TRBJ2-7; 9 bases line up with TRBD1. Trimming removed 5 bases from V and 5 bases from J; junction bases left unmatched: 7. The CDR3 totals 14 residues. The germline CDR1 and CDR2 sequences are LNHDA and SQIVND (reference sequence). The CDR3 DNA sequence: TGTGCCAGTAGTGAGACAGGGGGAATTGACGAGCAGTACTTC. This sequence encodes CASSETGGIDEQYF.

The chain carries TRBV6-1 and TRBJ1-1, with 10 bases identical to TRBD1. CDR1 is MNHNS and CDR2 is SASEGT in the germline V gene. With V trimmed by 6 bases and J by 5 bases, 6 bases remained unmatched. This CDR3 is 14 amino acids long. This CDR3 reads CASRRDRGWTEAFF. For the CDR3, the DNA is TGTGCCAGCAGGAGGGACAGGGGTTGGACTGAAGCTTTCTTT.

The genes are TRBV9 and TRBJ2-7; D gene unclear. V was pared by 3 bases and J by 0 bases, with 7 bases between. CDR1 and CDR2 (germline): SGDLS, YYNGEE. The CDR3 has 13 amino acids. CDR3 region: CASSDGLSYEQYF. The CDR3 region has the DNA TGTGCCAGCAGCGATGGGCTCTCCTACGAGCAGTACTTC.

This clone came up once. The rearrangement links TRBV7-9 to TRBJ2-1, with TRBD2 matching over 10 bases. Germline values: CDR1 SEHNR, CDR2 FQNEAQ (reference sequence). Losses at the gene ends were 1 base for V and 4 bases for J; bases not matched to a gene: 7. CDR3 length: 17 residues. The CDR3 coding sequence is TGTGCCAGCAGCTTAGGAGGTTCTAGCGGGGGTTACAATGAGCAGTTCTTC. Its translation is CASSLGGSSGGYNEQFF.

The V and J genes are TRBV7-2 and TRBJ2-3; 8 nucleotides align to TRBD2. The CDR3 consists of 16 residues. Germline assignment: CDR1 SGHTA and CDR2 FQGNSA. The ends lost 5 bases at V and 5 bases at J; junction bases unmatched: 12. The CDR3 region is CASSPLGLAGLDTQYF. The CDR3 bases are TGTGCCAGCAGCCCTCTCGGGCTAGCGGGTTTAGATACGCAGTATTTT.

This clone was recorded once. The chain employs TRBV5-3 and TRBJ1-5, with a tentative D call TRBD1 (5 bases). TRBV5-3 is designated an ORF whose function remains uncertain. Between the trimmed V and J ends, which lost 0 bases and 9 bases, there was a span of 16 bases. The length of the CDR3 is 15 residues. DNA for the CDR3: TGTGCCAGAAGCTTGGGAATCGAGGGGCGGGGGCCCCAGCATTTT. Protein product: CARSLGIEGRGPQHF.

J is TRBJ2-5 and V is TRBV4-1; 11 bases fit TRBD2. The length of the CDR3 is 15 residues. Germline CDR1 is MGHRA and CDR2 is YSYEKL. After removal of 4 bases from V and 4 bases from J, the junction contained 5 bases not matched to a gene. The chain's CDR3 is CASSRQLAGGETQYF. DNA of the CDR3: TGCGCCAGCAGCCGACAGCTAGCGGGAGGAGAGACCCAGTACTTC.

This sequence joins TRBV19 and TRBJ1-2; D is unclear. The CDR3 sequence is 12 residues long. Germline CDR1 and CDR2: LNHDA and SQIVND (reference sequence). V lost 3 bases and J 8 bases, leaving 10 bases between the germline ends. The CDR3 spells CASSMGGYGYTF. The DNA of the CDR3 is TGTGCCAGTAGTATGGGAGGGTACGGCTACACCTTC.

The rearrangement joins TRBV11-3 to TRBJ2-7, with 7 positions matching TRBD2. V trimming: 5 bases; J trimming: 4 bases; junction bases outside the gene matches: 5. Germline V lookup: CDR1 SGHNT, CDR2 YENEEA. The CDR3 extends over 13 amino acids. The CDR3 spells CASSIGTTYEQYF. The CDR3 nucleotides are TGTGCCAGCAGCATAGGGACTACGTACGAGCAGTACTTC. Together with reference TRBV11-3 and TRBJ2-7, the CDR3 gives the full variable domain: EAGVVQSPRYKIIEKKQPVAFWCNPISGHNTLYWYLQNLGQGPELLIRYENEEAVDDSQLPKDRFSAERLKGVDSTLKIQPAELGDSAVYLCASSIGTTYEQYFGPGTRLTVT.

The chain couples TRBV9 to TRBJ1-6; 12 nucleotides align to TRBD1. V was pared by 0 bases and J by 6 bases, with 4 bases of the junction left unmatched. Germline V gives CDR1 SGDLS, CDR2 YYNGEE. The CDR3 spans 17 residues. The CDR3 nucleotides are TGTGCCAGCAGCGTAGCCGGGACAGGGGGCTCTAATTCACCCCTCCACTTT. It translates to CASSVAGTGGSNSPLHF.

This rearrangement joins TRBV7-8 to TRBJ2-5; 9 bases align to TRBD2. The J segment lost 5 bases and the V segment lost 3 bases, leaving 7 bases of the junction unmatched. Germline CDR1 SGHVS, CDR2 FQNEAQ. CDR3 length: 15 residues. The DNA for the CDR3 is TGTGCCAGCAGCTTTAGCCTAGCGGGGCGTGAGACCCAGTACTTC. Translated: CASSFSLAGRETQYF.

The chain uses TRBV2 and TRBJ2-2; 9 bases map to TRBD2. The CDR3 is 16 residues long. Germline trimming cut 3 bases from V and 3 bases from J; bases unmatched to any gene: 5. CDR1 SNHLY and CDR2 FYNNEI come from the germline V gene. The CDR3 sequence is CASSDRLAGYTGELFF. For the CDR3, the DNA is TGTGCCAGCAGTGATCGGCTAGCGGGATACACCGGGGAGCTGTTTTTT.

The genes are TRBV9 and TRBJ1-1; D gene ambiguous. The CDR3 has 15 residues. Germline V lookup: CDR1 SGDLS, CDR2 YYNGEE. V was trimmed by 0 bases and J by 8 bases, leaving 17 bases between them. The CDR3 DNA follows: TGTGCCAGCAGCGTAGGAGGGCTGAATTCTCCCGAAGCTTTCTTT. Amino acids: CASSVGGLNSPEAFF.

The chain is built from TRBV14 and TRBJ1-2; TRBD1 matches 7 bases. V lost 5 bases, J lost 8 bases, and 8 bases stayed unmatched. This CDR3 spans 13 amino acids. Germline V gene sequence: CDR1 SGHDN, CDR2 FVKESK. DNA of the CDR3: TGTGCCAGCAGCTCCGACACAGGGGTAGGCTACACCTTC. Its translation: CASSSDTGVGYTF.

CDR3 region: CASAPRLPGSYSGNTIYF. The CDR3 DNA sequence: TGTGCTAGTGCCCCCCGCTTGCCGGGAAGCTACTCTGGAAACACCATATATTTT. This rearrangement joins TRBV12-5 to TRBJ1-3; D uncertain. This CDR3 contains 18 residues. With 7 bases removed from V and 0 bases from J, the gap between germline ends came to 22 bases. Germline CDR1 is LGHNT and CDR2 is FRNRAP.

The chain recombines TRBV30 with TRBJ2-1, with D possibly TRBD1 on 5 matching bases. The CDR3 contains 11 residues. CDR1 and CDR2 from the germline V gene are GTSNPN and SVGIG (reference sequence). V was shortened by 5 bases and J by 8 bases, with 10 bases between the two germline ends. This chain's CDR3 is CAWGALDEQFF. In DNA form, the CDR3 reads TGTGCCTGGGGGGCTTTGGATGAGCAGTTCTTC.